This T cell receptor beta chain emerged from a study of shared clonotypes between healthy human individuals. Study-wide findings and caveats: Generation probabilities of non-shared clonotypes were lower (relative to those shared by all four donors).

Terminally differentiated effector memory CD45RA+ cells were excluded by CCR7 positive selection of CD45RO-negative cells. Assay used: immunoSEQ multiplex PCR; TCRdb lists only in-frame clones, some missing. Among roughly 600,000 clones listed, 98% were seen once. In the case of this clone: Its specificity is unknown.

Per germline, CDR1 MGHDK and CDR2 SYGVNS. The CDR3 spans 13 residues. V was shortened by 5 bases and J by 4 bases, with 11 bases between the two germline ends. This receptor was identified in a man aged 25-45 years in good health. The source material was naive CD8+ T cells sorted from blood. This chain uses TRBV25-1 with TRBJ1-1; TRBD1 might be the D (5 bases). DNA of the CDR3: TGTGCCAGCAGTTATCCGGGGGGCACTGAAGCTTTCTTT. It codes for CASSYPGGTEAFF.